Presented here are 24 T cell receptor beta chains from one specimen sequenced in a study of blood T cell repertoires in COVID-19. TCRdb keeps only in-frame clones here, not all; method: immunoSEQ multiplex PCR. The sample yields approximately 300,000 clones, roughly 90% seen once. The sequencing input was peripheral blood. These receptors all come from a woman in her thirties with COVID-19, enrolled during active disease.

For the CDR3, the DNA is TGTGCCAGCCTTCAGGGTGCGAACACCGGGGAGCTGTTTTTT. As protein: CASLQGANTGELFF. This rearrangement joins TRBV28 to TRBJ2-2; tentative D call: TRBD1 (5 bases). CDR1 MDHEN and CDR2 SYDVKM come from the germline V gene. Between the trimmed V and J ends, which lost 8 bases and 0 bases, there was a span of 10 bases. The CDR3 totals 14 residues.

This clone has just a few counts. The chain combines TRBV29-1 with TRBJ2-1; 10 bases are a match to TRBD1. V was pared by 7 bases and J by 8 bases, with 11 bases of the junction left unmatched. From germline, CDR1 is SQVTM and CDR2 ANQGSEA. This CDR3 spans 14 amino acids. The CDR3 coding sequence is TGCAGCGGGACAGGGGGTGATGCTGCCGATGAGCAGTTCTTC. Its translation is CSGTGGDAADEQFF.

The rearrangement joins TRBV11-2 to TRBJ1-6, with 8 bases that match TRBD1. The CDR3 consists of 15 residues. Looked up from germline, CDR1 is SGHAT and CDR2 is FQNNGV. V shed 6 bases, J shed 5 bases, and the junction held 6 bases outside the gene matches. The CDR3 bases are TGTGCCAGCAGATACACAGGGGGAAATAATTCACCCCTCCACTTT. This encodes CASRYTGGNNSPLHF.

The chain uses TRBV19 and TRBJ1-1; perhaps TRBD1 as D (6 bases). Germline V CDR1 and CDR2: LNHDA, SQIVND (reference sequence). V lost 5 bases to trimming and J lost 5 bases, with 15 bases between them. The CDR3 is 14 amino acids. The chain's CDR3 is CASSRRGYGTEAFF. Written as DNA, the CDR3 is TGTGCCAGTAGTCGCAGGGGATACGGGACTGAAGCTTTCTTT.

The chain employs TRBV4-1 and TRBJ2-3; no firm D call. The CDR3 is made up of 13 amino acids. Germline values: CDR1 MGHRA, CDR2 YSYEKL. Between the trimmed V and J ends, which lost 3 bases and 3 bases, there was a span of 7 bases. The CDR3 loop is CASSHPGTDTQYF. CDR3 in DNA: TGCGCCAGCAGCCACCCCGGGACAGATACGCAGTATTTT.

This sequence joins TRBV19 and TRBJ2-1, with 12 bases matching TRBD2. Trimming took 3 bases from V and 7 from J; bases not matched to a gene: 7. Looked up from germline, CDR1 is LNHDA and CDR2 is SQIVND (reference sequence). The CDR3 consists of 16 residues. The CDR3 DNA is TGTGCCAGTAGTATGACCCTAGCGGGAGGGGGGAATGAGCAGTTCTTC. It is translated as CASSMTLAGGGNEQFF.

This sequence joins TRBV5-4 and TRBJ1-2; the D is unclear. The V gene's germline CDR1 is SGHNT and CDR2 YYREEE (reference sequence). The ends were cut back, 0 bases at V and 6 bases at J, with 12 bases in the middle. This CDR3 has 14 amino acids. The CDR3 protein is CASSLAGVRDGYTF. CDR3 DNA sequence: TGTGCCAGCAGCTTGGCCGGGGTACGGGATGGCTACACCTTC.

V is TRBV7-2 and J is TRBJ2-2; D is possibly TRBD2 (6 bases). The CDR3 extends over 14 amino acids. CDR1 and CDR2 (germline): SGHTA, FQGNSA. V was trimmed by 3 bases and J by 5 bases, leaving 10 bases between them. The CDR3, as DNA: TGTGCCAGCAGCTTCGCGGGGATAACCGGGGAGCTGTTTTTT. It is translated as CASSFAGITGELFF.

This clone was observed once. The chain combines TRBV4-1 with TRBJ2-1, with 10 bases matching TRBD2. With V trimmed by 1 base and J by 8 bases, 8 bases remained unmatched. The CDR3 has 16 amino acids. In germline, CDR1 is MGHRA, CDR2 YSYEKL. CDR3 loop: CASSQASGRASDEQFF. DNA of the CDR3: TGCGCCAGCAGCCAAGCCAGCGGGAGGGCGTCGGATGAGCAGTTCTTC.

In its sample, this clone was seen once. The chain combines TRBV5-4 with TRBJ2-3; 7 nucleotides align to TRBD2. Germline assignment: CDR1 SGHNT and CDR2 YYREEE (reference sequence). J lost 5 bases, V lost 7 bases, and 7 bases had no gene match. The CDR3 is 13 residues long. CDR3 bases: TGTGCCAGCCGAGCGGGAACGGTAGATACGCAGTATTTT. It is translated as CASRAGTVDTQYF.

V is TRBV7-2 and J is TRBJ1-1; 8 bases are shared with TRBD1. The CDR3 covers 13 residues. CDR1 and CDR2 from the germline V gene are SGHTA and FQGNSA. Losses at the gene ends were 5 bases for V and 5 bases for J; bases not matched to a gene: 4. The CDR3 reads CASSPTGVTEAFF. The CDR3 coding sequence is TGTGCCAGCAGCCCGACAGGGGTGACTGAAGCTTTCTTT.

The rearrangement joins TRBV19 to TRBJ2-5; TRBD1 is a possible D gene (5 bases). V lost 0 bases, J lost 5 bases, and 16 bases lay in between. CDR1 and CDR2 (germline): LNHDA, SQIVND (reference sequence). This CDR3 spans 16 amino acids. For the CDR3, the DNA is TGTGCCAGTAGTATAGATCTAGGGCAGGGCGGCGAGACCCAGTACTTC. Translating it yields CASSIDLGQGGETQYF.

The CDR3 loop is CASSPRGLASSYEQYF. CDR3 sequence (DNA): TGTGCCAGCAGCCCCCGAGGACTAGCGAGCTCCTACGAGCAGTACTTC. The chain joins TRBV7-2 to TRBJ2-7; 9 bases are shared with TRBD2. The CDR3 has 16 amino acids. The J segment lost 0 bases and the V segment lost 5 bases, leaving 8 bases of the junction unmatched. CDR1 and CDR2 from the germline V gene are SGHTA and FQGNSA.

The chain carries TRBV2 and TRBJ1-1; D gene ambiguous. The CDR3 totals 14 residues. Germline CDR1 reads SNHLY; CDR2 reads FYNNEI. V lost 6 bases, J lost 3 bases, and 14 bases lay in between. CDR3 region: CASSSRLRYTEAFF. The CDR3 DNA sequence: TGTGCCAGCAGCTCGAGACTACGCTACACTGAAGCTTTCTTT.

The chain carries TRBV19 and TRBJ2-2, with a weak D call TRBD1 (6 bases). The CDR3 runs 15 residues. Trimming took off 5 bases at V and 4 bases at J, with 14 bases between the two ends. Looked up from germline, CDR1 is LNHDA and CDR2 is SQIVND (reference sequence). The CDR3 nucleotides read TGTGCCAGTAGTCCGGCAGGGGCATCCACCGGGGAGCTGTTTTTT. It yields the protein CASSPAGASTGELFF.

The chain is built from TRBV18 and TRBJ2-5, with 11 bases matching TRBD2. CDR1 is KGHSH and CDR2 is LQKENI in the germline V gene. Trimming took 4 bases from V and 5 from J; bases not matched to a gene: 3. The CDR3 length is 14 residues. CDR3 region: CASSRSGRAETQYF. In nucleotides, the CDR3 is TGTGCCAGCTCACGTAGCGGGAGGGCGGAGACCCAGTACTTC.

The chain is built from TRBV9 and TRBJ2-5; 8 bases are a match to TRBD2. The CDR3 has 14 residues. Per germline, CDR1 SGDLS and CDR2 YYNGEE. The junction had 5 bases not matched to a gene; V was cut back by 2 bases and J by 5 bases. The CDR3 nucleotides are TGTGCCAGCAGCGTCAGCGGGAGTGGGGAGACCCAGTACTTC. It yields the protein CASSVSGSGETQYF.

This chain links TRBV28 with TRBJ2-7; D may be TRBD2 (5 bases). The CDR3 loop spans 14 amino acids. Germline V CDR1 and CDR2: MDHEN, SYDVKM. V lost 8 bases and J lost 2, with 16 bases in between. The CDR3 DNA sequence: TGTGCCAGCGAAATACGGGGTGCTGCCTACGAGCAGTACTTC. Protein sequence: CASEIRGAAYEQYF.

This CDR3 reads CASSSLREGHWNEQFF. The CDR3 nucleotides read TGTGCCAGCTCCTCCCTGCGGGAGGGCCACTGGAATGAGCAGTTCTTC. V usage is TRBV25-1 and J usage is TRBJ2-1; TRBD2 aligns across 9 bases. J lost 7 bases, V lost 8 bases, and 15 bases had no gene match. Germline CDR1 reads MGHDK; CDR2 reads SYGVNS. The CDR3 covers 16 residues.

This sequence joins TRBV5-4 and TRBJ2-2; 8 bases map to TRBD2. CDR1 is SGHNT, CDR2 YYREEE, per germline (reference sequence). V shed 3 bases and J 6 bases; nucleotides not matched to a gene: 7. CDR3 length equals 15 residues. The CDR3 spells CASSSRREGPGELFF. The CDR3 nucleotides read TGTGCCAGCAGCTCGCGCCGGGAGGGCCCCGGGGAGCTGTTTTTT.

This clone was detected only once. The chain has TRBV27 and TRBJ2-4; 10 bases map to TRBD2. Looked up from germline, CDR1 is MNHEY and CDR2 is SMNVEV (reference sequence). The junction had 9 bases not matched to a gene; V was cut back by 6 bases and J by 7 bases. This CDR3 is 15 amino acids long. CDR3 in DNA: TGTGCCAGCAGCGCTAGCGGGGGCTCTTTGAACATTCAGTACTTC. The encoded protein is CASSASGGSLNIQYF.

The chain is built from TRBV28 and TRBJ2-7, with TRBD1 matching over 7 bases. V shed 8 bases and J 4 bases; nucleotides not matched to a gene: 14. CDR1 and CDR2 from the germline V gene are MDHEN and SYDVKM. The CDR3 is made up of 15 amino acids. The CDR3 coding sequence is TGTGCCAGCTGCTTCCGAAGGACAGGTACTTACGAGCAGTACTTC. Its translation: CASCFRRTGTYEQYF.

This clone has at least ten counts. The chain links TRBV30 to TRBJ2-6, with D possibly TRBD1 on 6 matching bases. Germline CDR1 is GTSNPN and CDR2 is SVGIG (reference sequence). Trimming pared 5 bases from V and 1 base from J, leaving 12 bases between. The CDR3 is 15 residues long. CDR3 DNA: TGTGCCTGGGGACAAACAGGGTCTGGGGCCAACGTCCTGACTTTC. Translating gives CAWGQTGSGANVLTF.

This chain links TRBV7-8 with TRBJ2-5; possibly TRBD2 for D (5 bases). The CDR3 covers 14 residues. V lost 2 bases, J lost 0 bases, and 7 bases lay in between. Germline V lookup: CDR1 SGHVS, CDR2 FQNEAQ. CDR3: CASSLTRDQETQYF. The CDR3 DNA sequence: TGTGCCAGCAGCTTAACTAGAGACCAAGAGACCCAGTACTTC.